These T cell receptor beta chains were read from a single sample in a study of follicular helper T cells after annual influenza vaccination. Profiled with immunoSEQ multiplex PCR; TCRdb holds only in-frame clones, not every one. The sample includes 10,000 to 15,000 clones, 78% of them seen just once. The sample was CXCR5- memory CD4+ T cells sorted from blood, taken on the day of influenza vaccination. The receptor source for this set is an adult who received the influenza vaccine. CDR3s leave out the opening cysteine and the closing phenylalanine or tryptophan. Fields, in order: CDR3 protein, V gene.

CDR3 protein: ASSFRQGKDGYT
V gene: TRBV11-2

CDR3 protein: ASSYQRGEQY
V gene: TRBV6-5

CDR3 protein: ASSEVAITYEQY
V gene: TRBV2

CDR3 protein: ATSSQQVYQPQH
V gene: TRBV15

CDR3 protein: ASSVAEGALYGYT
V gene: TRBV9

CDR3 protein: ASSLDQGGTSANSPLH
V gene: TRBV11-3

CDR3 protein: AISSGNEQF
V gene: TRBV10-3

CDR3 protein: ASSSGQSNYGYT
V gene: TRBV6-1

CDR3 protein: ASRLGADNEQF
V gene: TRBV7-3

CDR3 protein: ATSRGDVVGATNEKLF
V gene: TRBV15

CDR3 protein: ASSARQGHNQPQH
V gene: TRBV21-1

CDR3 protein: ASGISEPQH
V gene: TRBV12-5

CDR3 protein: ASSLVGGSNSGANVLT
V gene: TRBV7-9

CDR3 protein: ASSLAAGGSVYQPQH
V gene: TRBV7-2

CDR3 protein: ASRHRGWV
V gene: TRBV6-5

CDR3 protein: ASSSLTSGYEQF
V gene: TRBV7-3

CDR3 protein: ASGLKLTEAF
V gene: TRBV12-5

CDR3 protein: ASSLGTSGDVSTDTQY
V gene: TRBV9

CDR3 protein: ASSEWGRNEKLF
V gene: TRBV25-1

CDR3 protein: ASSGPGQGKSQY
V gene: TRBV6-1

CDR3 protein: ASRQGGTEAF
V gene: TRBV6-1

CDR3 protein: ASSPAGRNSPLH
V gene: TRBV18

CDR3 protein: ASSLAGWAGASYEQY
V gene: TRBV7-2

CDR3 protein: ASSERGWGQPQH
V gene: TRBV6-1